This TCR beta chain emerged from a study of vaccination and CD4 T cells after COVID-19. Study summary: The study drew post-COVID samples a median approximately 100 days after diagnosis (range 35 to 161).

Study conclusions and caveats: Counts of SARS-CoV-2-reactive clonotypes had a median that went from around 21 to 38, a nonsignificant change.

Treatment reported: roughly 10-day PBMC culture with coronavirus spike peptide pools or control peptides (ViraFEST assay). In the ViraFEST assay, peptide-pool expansion preceded TCR sequencing of expanded clonotypes. On this clonotype: Antigen: not known.

Sequencing of cultured CD4+ T cell DNA used the Oncomine TCR Beta short-read assay. Investigators isolated genomic DNA from cultured CD4+ T cells. TCRdb fed the PCR reads into MiXCR, producing one record per CDR3 protein. Of approximately 16,000 distinct CDR3 sequences listed, 57% are singletons. The TCR comes from a human donor who had recovered from COVID-19. The specimen was CD4+ T cells from blood, cultured in vitro.

The CDR3 region is CASSQREGGAGGYTF. The CDR3 DNA reads TGTGCCAGCAGTCAACGGGAGGGGGGGGCGGGTGGCTACACCTTC. The chain carries TRBV6-1 and TRBJ1-2; D perhaps matches TRBD1 (6 bases). Germline values: CDR1 MNHNS, CDR2 SASEGT. This CDR3 spans 15 amino acids. Trimming took 5 bases from V and 7 from J, leaving 20 bases between them.